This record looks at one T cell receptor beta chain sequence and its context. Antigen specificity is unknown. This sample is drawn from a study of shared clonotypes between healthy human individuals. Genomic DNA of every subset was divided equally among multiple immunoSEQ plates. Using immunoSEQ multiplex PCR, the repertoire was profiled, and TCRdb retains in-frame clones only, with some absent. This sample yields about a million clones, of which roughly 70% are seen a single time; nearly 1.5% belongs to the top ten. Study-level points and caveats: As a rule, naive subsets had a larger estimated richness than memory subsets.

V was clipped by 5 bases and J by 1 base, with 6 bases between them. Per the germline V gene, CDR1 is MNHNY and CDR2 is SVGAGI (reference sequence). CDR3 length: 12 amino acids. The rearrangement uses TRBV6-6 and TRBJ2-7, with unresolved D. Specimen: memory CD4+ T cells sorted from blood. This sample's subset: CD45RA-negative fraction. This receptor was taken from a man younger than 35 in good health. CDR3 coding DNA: TGTGCCAGCAGTGCTCAGTCCTACGAGCAGTACTTC. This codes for CASSAQSYEQYF.